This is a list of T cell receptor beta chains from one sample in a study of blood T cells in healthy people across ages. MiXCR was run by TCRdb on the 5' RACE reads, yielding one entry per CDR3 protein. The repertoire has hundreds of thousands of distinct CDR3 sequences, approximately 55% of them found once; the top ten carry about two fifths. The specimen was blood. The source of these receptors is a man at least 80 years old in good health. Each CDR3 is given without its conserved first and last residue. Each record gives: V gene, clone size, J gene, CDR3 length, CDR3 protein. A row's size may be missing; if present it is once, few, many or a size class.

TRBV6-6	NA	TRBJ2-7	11	ASRDRSSYEQY
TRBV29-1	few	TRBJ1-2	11	SAGQLEGYGYT
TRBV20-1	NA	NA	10	SASTVPYEQY
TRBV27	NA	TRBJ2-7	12	ASSMGQASYEQY
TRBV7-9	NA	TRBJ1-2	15	ASSLGLAQGIPYGYT
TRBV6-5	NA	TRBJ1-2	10	ASTGGSHGYT
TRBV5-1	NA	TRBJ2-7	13	ASSLAGDGTYEQY
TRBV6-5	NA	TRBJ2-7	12	ASSPDQGHSEQY
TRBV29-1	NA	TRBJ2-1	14	SVDTLGSSSYNEQF
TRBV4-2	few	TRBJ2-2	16	ASSQGASGKANTGELF
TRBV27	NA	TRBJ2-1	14	ASTHMGLSSYNEQF
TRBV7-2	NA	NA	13	ASSLEPARQETQY
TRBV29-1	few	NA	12	SVSSGGWALEQY
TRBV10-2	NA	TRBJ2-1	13	ASSAIEFSYNEQF
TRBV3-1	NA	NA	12	ASSQDPGADEQY
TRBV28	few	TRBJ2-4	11	ASSLSGGGHQY
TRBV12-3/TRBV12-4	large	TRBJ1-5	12	ASSLSGGNQPQH
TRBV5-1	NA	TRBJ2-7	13	ASSLEQGSTYEQY
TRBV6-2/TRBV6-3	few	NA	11	ASMSGGPETQY
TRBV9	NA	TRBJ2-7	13	ASSVGQGARSEQY
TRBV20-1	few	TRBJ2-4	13	SARDQNVHPGDQY
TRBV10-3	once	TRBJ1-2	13	AISESGTGGYGYT
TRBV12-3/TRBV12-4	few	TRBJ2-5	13	ASRGAQGSKETQY
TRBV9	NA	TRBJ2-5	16	ASSVATGTSGRQETQY
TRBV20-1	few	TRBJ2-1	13	SASGAPFSYNEQF
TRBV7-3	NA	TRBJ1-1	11	ASSHTANTEAF
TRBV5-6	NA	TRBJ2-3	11	ASSWDAGDTQY
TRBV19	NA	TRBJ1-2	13	ASTETQGIGYGYT
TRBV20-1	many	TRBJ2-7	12	SAQDTLNSYEQY
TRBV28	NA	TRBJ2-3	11	ATLFSGGDTQY
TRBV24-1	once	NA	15	ATSDPRQGAPYNEQY
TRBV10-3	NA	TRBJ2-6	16	AISERDSGKGGANVLT
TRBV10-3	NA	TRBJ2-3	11	AISEPDARYAY
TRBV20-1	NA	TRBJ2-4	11	SARSPGGDIQY
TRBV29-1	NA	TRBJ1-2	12	SVGGGGVLDGYT
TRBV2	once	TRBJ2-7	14	ASNGHHGTHYYEQY
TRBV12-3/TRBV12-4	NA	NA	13	ASSNKRDRVYEQY
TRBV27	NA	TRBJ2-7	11	ASSSSPPHEQY
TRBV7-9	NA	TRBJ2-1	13	ASSTRTTPEDEQF
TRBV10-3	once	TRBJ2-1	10	ATQGDYNEQF
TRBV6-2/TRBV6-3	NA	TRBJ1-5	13	ASSFQTGRGQPQH
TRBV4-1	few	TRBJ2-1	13	ASSPGLKINNEQF